The 24 T cell receptor beta chains below were found in one sample sequenced in a study of blood T cell repertoires in COVID-19. Some clones are missing from TCRdb's copy, which holds only in-frame ones; the method was immunoSEQ multiplex PCR. The data contain tens of thousands of clones, around 82% of them singletons. Material: peripheral blood. These TCRs come from a man aged 50 to 59 with active or convalescent COVID-19.

The J gene is TRBJ1-1, the V gene TRBV19, with TRBD1 matching 10 bases. Trimming took 6 bases from V and 5 from J; bases not matched to a gene: 6. This CDR3 contains 14 residues. In germline, CDR1 is LNHDA, CDR2 SQIVND (reference sequence). The CDR3 DNA is TGTGCCAGTAGACAGGGACAGGGGTTGACTGAAGCTTTCTTT. Residues: CASRQGQGLTEAFF. The full variable domain, rest sourced from reference TRBV19 and TRBJ1-1, is DGGITQSPKYLFRKEGQNVTLSCEQNLNHDAMYWYRQDPGQGLRLIYYSQIVNDFQKGDIAEGYSVSREKKESFPLTVTSAQKNPTAFYLCASRQGQGLTEAFFGQGTRLTVV.

The J gene is TRBJ2-1, the V gene TRBV6-2 or TRBV6-3; D not resolved. Per the germline V gene, CDR1 is MNHEY and CDR2 is SVGEGT. V shed 4 bases and J shed 5 bases, with 6 bases lying between them. The CDR3 runs 12 residues. The CDR3 region is CASSFLDNEQFF. CDR3 in DNA: TGTGCCAGCAGTTTCCTAGACAATGAGCAGTTCTTC.

The V gene is TRBV6-2 or TRBV6-3, the J gene TRBJ2-2; D unresolved. V lost 6 bases and J 6 bases, leaving 8 bases between the germline ends. The germline gives CDR1 MNHEY, CDR2 SVGEGT. This CDR3 is 12 amino acids long. The CDR3, as DNA: TGTGCCAGCAGCCTCTCGGCCGGGGAGCTGTTTTTT. Protein: CASSLSAGELFF.

The V and J genes are TRBV14 and TRBJ2-3; D unresolved. CDR1 and CDR2 (germline): SGHDN, FVKESK. The V end was cut by 4 bases, the J end by 3 bases, with 14 bases between. CDR3 length: 15 amino acids. In DNA form, the CDR3 reads TGTGCCAGCAGCCCTAACAGCATCTTTACAGATACGCAGTATTTT. This translates into CASSPNSIFTDTQYF.

The chain links TRBV2 to TRBJ2-1, with TRBD1 as a possible D gene (6 bases). Germline-derived CDR1 and CDR2 are SNHLY and FYNNEI. This CDR3 is 14 amino acids long. V lost 7 bases and J 2 bases, leaving 12 bases between the germline ends. The CDR3 loop reads CASTVGAPYNEQFF. Written as DNA, the CDR3 is TGTGCCAGCACTGTGGGGGCTCCCTACAATGAGCAGTTCTTC.

Written as DNA, the CDR3 is TGTGCCAGCAGTCCCGGGACTAGCGGAAGCACAGATACGCAGTATTTT. It specifies CASSPGTSGSTDTQYF. This sequence joins TRBV27 and TRBJ2-3; 11 bases line up with TRBD2. Trimming cost V 5 bases and J 0 bases; bases outside gene matches: 4. From germline, CDR1 is MNHEY and CDR2 SMNVEV (reference sequence). The CDR3 contains 16 residues.

The chain has TRBV7-8 and TRBJ1-1; possible D gene TRBD1, 6 bases. From germline, CDR1 is SGHVS and CDR2 FQNEAQ. The V end was cut by 3 bases, the J end by 4 bases, with 15 bases between. The CDR3 is made up of 15 amino acids. This CDR3 reads CASSFRDTPFTEAFF. The CDR3 nucleotides are TGTGCCAGCAGCTTCCGGGACACGCCTTTCACTGAAGCTTTCTTT.

The chain links TRBV19 to TRBJ1-2; 8 positions match TRBD1. This CDR3 has 14 residues. Germline assignment: CDR1 LNHDA and CDR2 SQIVND (reference sequence). Trimming took 7 bases from V and 4 from J; bases not matched to a gene: 8. CDR3 bases: TGTGCCAGTACCTCGTCGGACAGGGCCTATGGCTACACCTTC. Residues: CASTSSDRAYGYTF.

The chain carries TRBV6-5 and TRBJ1-2, with TRBD1 matching 10 bases. Germline CDR1 is MNHEY and CDR2 is SVGAGI. The CDR3 runs to 14 residues. The V gene end was trimmed by 7 bases and the J gene end by 7 bases; junction bases not matched to a gene: 9. As DNA, the CDR3 is TGTGCCAGCAATCCGGGACAGGGGTTCTCTGGCTACACCTTC. It codes for CASNPGQGFSGYTF.

DNA of the CDR3: TGTGCCAGCAATAATATCGGACAGAGCCACTATGGCTACACCTTC. It yields the protein CASNNIGQSHYGYTF. The V call is TRBV27, the J call TRBJ1-2; D might be TRBD1 (6 bases). V dropped 7 bases and J dropped 3 bases, with 18 bases sitting between them. The germline gives CDR1 MNHEY, CDR2 SMNVEV (reference sequence). The CDR3 is 15 residues long.

The chain recombines TRBV2 with TRBJ1-5; 9 bases match TRBD1. The ends lost 6 bases at V and 8 bases at J; junction bases unmatched: 11. Germline CDR1 is SNHLY and CDR2 is FYNNEI. CDR3 length: 15 amino acids. The CDR3 DNA reads TGTGCCAGCAGCGCCCGGGACAGGGCGACGGAGCCCCAGCATTTT. Translating it yields CASSARDRATEPQHF.

This chain joins TRBV3-1 (or the pseudogene TRBV3-2) and TRBJ1-4; no definite D call. V shed 2 bases and J shed 8 bases, with 9 bases lying between them. The length of the CDR3 is 13 residues. The germline gives CDR1 LGHDT, CDR2 YNNKEL (reference sequence). The CDR3 coding sequence is TGTGCCAGCAGCCAAACATTATGGGAAAAACTGTTTTTT. Its protein product is CASSQTLWEKLFF.

The chain has TRBV6-1 and TRBJ1-6; possibly TRBD1 for D (5 bases). CDR1 is MNHNS, CDR2 SASEGT, per germline. V was cut by 1 base and J by 5 bases, with 9 bases left in between. The CDR3 runs 15 residues. The CDR3 protein is CASSEEGLHNSPLHF. The CDR3 nucleotides are TGTGCCAGCAGTGAAGAGGGGCTCCATAATTCACCCCTCCACTTT.

The chain employs TRBV4-3 and TRBJ2-7; no clear D gene. Trimming removed 5 bases at V and 4 bases at J, with 18 bases between. Germline V gene lookup returns CDR1 LGHNA and CDR2 YSLEER. The CDR3 contains 15 residues. The CDR3 reads CASSKGATLTYEQYF. The CDR3 coding sequence is TGCGCCAGCAGCAAAGGAGCCACACTGACTTACGAGCAGTACTTC.

The V and J genes are TRBV30 and TRBJ2-1; 8 bases match TRBD2. The CDR3 loop spans 16 amino acids. Germline V gene data show CDR1 as GTSNPN and CDR2 as SVGIG (reference sequence). Trimming removed 3 bases from V and 10 bases from J; junction bases left unmatched: 17. The chain's CDR3 is CAWSGTGGGPTTEQFF. CDR3 bases: TGTGCCTGGAGCGGGACTGGCGGGGGGCCGACAACCGAGCAGTTCTTC.

V is TRBV10-1 and J is TRBJ2-3; TRBD2 matches at 9 bases. Per germline, CDR1 WNHNN and CDR2 SYGVQD (reference sequence). The CDR3 covers 15 residues. Losses at the gene ends were 2 bases for V and 4 bases for J; bases not matched to a gene: 4. CDR3 protein: CASSEEAGGADTQYF. The DNA for the CDR3 is TGCGCCAGCAGTGAGGAAGCGGGGGGCGCAGATACGCAGTATTTT.

The gene calls are TRBV4-3 and TRBJ2-3; 8 bases fit TRBD1. Germline CDR1 is LGHNA and CDR2 is YSLEER. The ends lost 2 bases at V and 6 bases at J; junction bases unmatched: 10. The CDR3 covers 16 residues. The CDR3 nucleotides read TGCGCCAGCAGCCAAATCTTGACAGGGGCGGGTGATACGCAGTATTTT. It yields the protein CASSQILTGAGDTQYF.

This rearrangement joins TRBV7-2 to TRBJ1-6; 9 bases line up with TRBD1. There are 13 residues in the CDR3. V lost 5 bases to trimming and J lost 9 bases; unmatched junction nucleotides: 2. Per germline, CDR1 SGHTA and CDR2 FQGNSA. Here the CDR3 reads CASSRDRVSPLHF. CDR3 nucleotides: TGTGCCAGCAGCAGGGACAGGGTTTCACCCCTCCACTTT.

The V gene is TRBV19, the J gene TRBJ2-6; a weak D match, TRBD1 (6 bases). CDR1 is LNHDA and CDR2 is SQIVND in the germline V gene (reference sequence). The CDR3 is 19 residues long. The V and J ends lost 3 bases and 0 bases respectively, with 18 bases between them. CDR3 bases: TGTGCCAGTAGTATCCCACCCTGGACAGCCTCCTCTGGGGCCAACGTCCTGACTTTC. This codes for CASSIPPWTASSGANVLTF. The variable domain in full, with the rest retrieved from reference TRBV19 and TRBJ2-6, is DGGITQSPKYLFRKEGQNVTLSCEQNLNHDAMYWYRQDPGQGLRLIYYSQIVNDFQKGDIAEGYSVSREKKESFPLTVTSAQKNPTAFYLCASSIPPWTASSGANVLTFGAGSRLTVL.

The chain joins TRBV19 to TRBJ2-7; D might be TRBD1 (5 bases). Trimming took 5 bases from V and 0 from J, leaving 11 bases between them. Germline assignment: CDR1 LNHDA and CDR2 SQIVND (reference sequence). The CDR3 has 14 residues. The CDR3 nucleotides read TGTGCCAGTAGTCAGCAGGGAAGCTCCTACGAGCAGTACTTC. Its protein is CASSQQGSSYEQYF.

The J gene is TRBJ2-5, the V gene TRBV7-2, with 9 bases fitting TRBD2. Germline V gives CDR1 SGHTA, CDR2 FQGNSA. The CDR3 loop spans 16 amino acids. After removal of 2 bases from V and 0 bases from J, the junction contained 4 bases not matched to a gene. The CDR3: CASSLLSGGNQETQYF. Written as DNA, the CDR3 is TGTGCCAGCAGCTTATTAAGCGGGGGGAACCAAGAGACCCAGTACTTC.

A single count supports this clone. V and J are TRBV27 and TRBJ2-7; 8 bases map to TRBD1. Looked up from germline, CDR1 is MNHEY and CDR2 is SMNVEV (reference sequence). The CDR3 is 12 residues long. Losses at the gene ends were 4 bases for V and 10 bases for J; bases not matched to a gene: 6. CDR3: CASSSPGGRQYF. The CDR3 DNA reads as TGTGCCAGCAGTTCGCCAGGGGGCAGACAGTACTTC.

This chain uses TRBV28 with TRBJ1-4, with a tentative D call TRBD1 (6 bases). CDR1 MDHEN and CDR2 SYDVKM come from the germline V gene. V was cut by 3 bases and J by 4 bases, with 21 bases left in between. The CDR3 has 18 residues. The DNA for the CDR3 is TGTGCCAGCAGTTTCAGTTTAAGGGAACAGGGCCTTAATGAAAAACTGTTTTTT. Protein product: CASSFSLREQGLNEKLFF.

The chain combines TRBV4-1 with TRBJ1-3; D is unresolved. Trimming removed 0 bases at V and 3 bases at J, with 3 bases between. The CDR3 spans 13 residues. The V gene's germline CDR1 is MGHRA and CDR2 YSYEKL. For the CDR3, the DNA is TGCGCCAGCAGCCAAGATCGTGGAAACACCATATATTTT. Its translation is CASSQDRGNTIYF.